This T cell receptor beta chain was profiled in a study of blood T cell repertoires in COVID-19. Background on the study: The cDNA or gDNA used as material had been derived from T cells, B-cell-depleted T cells, or PBMCs.

Original analysis: By means of reference gene primer amplification, nucleated cell counts were estimated. Generated by immunoSEQ multiplex PCR, the TCRdb table keeps only in-frame clones and is missing some. D and trimming come from the DNA, and the V and J calls and clone size come from that table. The repertoire consists of around 250,000 clones, with roughly four fifths occurring once and the leading ten covering 1.9%. This CDR3 contains 16 residues. Germline V gives CDR1 SGHDN, CDR2 FVKESK. V gave up 3 bases and J gave up 2 bases; unmatched junction bases: 7. The sample taken for sequencing was peripheral blood. The TCR comes from a woman of 80 years or more with acute or convalescent COVID-19. The chain carries TRBV14 and TRBJ1-3, with 7 bases aligning to TRBD1. This CDR3 reads CASSHAWTGPGNTIYF. The DNA for the CDR3 is TGTGCCAGCAGCCACGCATGGACAGGACCTGGAAACACCATATATTTT.